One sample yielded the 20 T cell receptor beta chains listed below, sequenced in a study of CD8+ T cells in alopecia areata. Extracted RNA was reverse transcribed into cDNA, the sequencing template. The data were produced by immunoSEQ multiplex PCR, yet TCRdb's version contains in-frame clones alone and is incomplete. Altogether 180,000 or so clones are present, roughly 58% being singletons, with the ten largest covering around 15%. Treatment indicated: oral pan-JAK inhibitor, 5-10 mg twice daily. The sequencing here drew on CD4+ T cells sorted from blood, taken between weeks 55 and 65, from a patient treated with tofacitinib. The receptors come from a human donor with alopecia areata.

CDR3 DNA sequence: TGCAGCGTTGTGGAGTACACCTCATACAATGAGCAGTTCTTC. This encodes CSVVEYTSYNEQFF. This chain uses TRBV29-1 with TRBJ2-1; no firm D call. The CDR3 is 14 amino acids. CDR1 and CDR2 (germline): SQVTM, ANQGSEA. With 4 bases removed from V and 4 bases from J, the gap between germline ends came to 14 bases.

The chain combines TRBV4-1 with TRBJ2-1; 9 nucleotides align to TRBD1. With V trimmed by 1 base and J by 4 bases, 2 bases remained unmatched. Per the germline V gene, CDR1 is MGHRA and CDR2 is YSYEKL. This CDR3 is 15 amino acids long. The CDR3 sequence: CASSQGDRAYNEQFF. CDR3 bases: TGCGCCAGCAGCCAAGGGGACAGGGCATACAATGAGCAGTTCTTC.

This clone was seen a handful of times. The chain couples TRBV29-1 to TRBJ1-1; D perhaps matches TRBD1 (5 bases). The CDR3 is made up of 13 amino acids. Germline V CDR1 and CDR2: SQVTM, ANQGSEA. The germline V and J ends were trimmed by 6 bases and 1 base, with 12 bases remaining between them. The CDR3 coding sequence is TGCAGCGTGGGGGTGACAGCGAACACTGAAGCTTTCTTT. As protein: CSVGVTANTEAFF. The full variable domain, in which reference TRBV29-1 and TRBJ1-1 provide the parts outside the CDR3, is SAVISQKPSRDICQRGTSLTIQCQVDSQVTMMFWYRQQPGQSLTLIATANQGSEATYESGFVIDKFPISRPNLTFSTLTVSNMSPEDSSIYLCSVGVTANTEAFFGQGTRLTVV.

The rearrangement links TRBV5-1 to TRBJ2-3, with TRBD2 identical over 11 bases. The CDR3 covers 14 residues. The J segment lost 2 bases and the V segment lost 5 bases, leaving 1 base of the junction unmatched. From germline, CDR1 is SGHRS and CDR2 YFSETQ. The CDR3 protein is CASRTSGVTDTQYF. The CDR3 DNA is TGCGCCAGCAGGACTAGCGGGGTCACAGATACGCAGTATTTT.

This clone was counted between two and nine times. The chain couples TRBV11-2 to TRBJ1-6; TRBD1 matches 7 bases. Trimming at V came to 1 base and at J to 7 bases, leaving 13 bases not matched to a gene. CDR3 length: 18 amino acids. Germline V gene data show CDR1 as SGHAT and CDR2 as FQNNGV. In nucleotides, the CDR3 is TGTGCCAGCAGCTTAGGTCGGACAGGCATAAGGCGGAATTCACCCCTCCACTTT. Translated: CASSLGRTGIRRNSPLHF.

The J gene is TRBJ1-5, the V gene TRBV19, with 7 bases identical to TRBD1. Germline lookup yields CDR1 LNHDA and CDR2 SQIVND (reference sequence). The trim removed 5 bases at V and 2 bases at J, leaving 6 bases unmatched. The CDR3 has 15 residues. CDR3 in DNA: TGTGCCAGTAGTTACACAGGGGATGGCAATCAGCCCCAGCATTTT. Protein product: CASSYTGDGNQPQHF.

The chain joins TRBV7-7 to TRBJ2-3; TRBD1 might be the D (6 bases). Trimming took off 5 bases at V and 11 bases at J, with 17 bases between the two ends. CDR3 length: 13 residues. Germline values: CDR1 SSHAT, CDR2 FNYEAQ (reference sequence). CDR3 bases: TGTGCCAGCAGCCCTAAACAGGGTGTCAGGCAGTATTTT. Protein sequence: CASSPKQGVRQYF.

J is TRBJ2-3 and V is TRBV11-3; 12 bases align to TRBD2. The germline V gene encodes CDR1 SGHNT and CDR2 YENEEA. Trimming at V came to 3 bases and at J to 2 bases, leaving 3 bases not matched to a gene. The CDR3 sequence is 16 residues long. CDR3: CASSFRLAGDTDTQYF. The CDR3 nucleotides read TGTGCCAGCAGCTTCCGACTAGCGGGGGACACAGATACGCAGTATTTT.

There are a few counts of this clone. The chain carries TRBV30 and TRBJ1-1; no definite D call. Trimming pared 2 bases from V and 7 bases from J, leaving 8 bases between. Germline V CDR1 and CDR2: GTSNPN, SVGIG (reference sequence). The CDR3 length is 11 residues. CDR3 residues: CAWSHGDEAFF. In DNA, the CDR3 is TGTGCCTGGAGTCATGGGGATGAAGCTTTCTTT.

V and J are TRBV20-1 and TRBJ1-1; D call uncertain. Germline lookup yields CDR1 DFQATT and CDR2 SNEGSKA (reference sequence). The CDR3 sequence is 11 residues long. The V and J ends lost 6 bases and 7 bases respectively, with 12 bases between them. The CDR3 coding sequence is TGCAGTGCCACGGGAGGGATTGAAGCTTTCTTT. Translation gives CSATGGIEAFF.

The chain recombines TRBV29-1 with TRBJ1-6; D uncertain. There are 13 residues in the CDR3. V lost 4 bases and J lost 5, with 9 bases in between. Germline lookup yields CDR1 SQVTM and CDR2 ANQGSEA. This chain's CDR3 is CSVGKGDNSPLHF. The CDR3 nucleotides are TGCAGCGTTGGAAAGGGAGATAATTCACCCCTCCACTTT. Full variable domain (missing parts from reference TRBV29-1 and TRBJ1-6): SAVISQKPSRDICQRGTSLTIQCQVDSQVTMMFWYRQQPGQSLTLIATANQGSEATYESGFVIDKFPISRPNLTFSTLTVSNMSPEDSSIYLCSVGKGDNSPLHFGNGTRLTVT.

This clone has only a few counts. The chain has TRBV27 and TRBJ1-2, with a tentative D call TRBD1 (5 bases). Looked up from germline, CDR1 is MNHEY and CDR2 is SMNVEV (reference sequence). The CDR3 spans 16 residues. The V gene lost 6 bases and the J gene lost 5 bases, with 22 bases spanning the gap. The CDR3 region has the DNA TGTGCCAGCAGGCACGGAGGGGTTGGATCAAAGTATGGCTACACCTTC. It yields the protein CASRHGGVGSKYGYTF.

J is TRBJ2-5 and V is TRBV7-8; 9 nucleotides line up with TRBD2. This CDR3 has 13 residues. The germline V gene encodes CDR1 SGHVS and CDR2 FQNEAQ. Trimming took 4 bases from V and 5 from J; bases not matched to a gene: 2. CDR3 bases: TGTGCCAGCAGCTGGGGACTAGCCGAGACCCAGTACTTC. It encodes CASSWGLAETQYF.

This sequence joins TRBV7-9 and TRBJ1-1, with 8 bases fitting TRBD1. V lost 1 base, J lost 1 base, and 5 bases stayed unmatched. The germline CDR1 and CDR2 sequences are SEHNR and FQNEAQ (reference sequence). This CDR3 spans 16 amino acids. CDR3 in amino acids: CASSLVRGQANTEAFF. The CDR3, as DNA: TGTGCCAGCAGCTTAGTCCGGGGACAGGCGAACACTGAAGCTTTCTTT.

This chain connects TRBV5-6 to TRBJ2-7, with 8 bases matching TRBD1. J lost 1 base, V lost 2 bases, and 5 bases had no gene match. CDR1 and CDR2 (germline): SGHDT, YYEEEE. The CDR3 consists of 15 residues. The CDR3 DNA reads TGTGCCAGCAGCTTCACCGGGACAGGATCCTACGAGCAGTACTTC. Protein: CASSFTGTGSYEQYF.

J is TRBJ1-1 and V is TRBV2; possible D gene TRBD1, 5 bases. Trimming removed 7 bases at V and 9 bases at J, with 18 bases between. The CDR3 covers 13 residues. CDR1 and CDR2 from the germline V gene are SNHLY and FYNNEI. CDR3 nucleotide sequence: TGTGCCAGCAATCCCCGAAGGGACTCTCAAGCTTTCTTT. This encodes CASNPRRDSQAFF.

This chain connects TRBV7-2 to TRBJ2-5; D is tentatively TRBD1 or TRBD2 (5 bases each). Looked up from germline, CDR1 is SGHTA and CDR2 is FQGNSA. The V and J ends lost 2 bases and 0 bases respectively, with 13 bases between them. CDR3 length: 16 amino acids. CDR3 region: CASSLRGASDQETQYF. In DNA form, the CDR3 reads TGTGCCAGCAGCTTAAGGGGAGCTTCTGACCAAGAGACCCAGTACTTC.

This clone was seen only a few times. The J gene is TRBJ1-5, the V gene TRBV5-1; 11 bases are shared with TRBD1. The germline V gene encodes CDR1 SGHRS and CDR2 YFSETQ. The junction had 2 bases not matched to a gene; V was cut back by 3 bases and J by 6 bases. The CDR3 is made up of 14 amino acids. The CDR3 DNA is TGCGCCAGCAGCTCCGGGACAGGGGGTCAGCCCCAGCATTTT. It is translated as CASSSGTGGQPQHF.

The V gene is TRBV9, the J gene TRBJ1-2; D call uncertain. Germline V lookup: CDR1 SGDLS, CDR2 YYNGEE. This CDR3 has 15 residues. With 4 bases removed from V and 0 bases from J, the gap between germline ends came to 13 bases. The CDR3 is CASSPTVGANYGYTF. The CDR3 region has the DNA TGTGCCAGCAGCCCCACCGTCGGAGCTAACTATGGCTACACCTTC.

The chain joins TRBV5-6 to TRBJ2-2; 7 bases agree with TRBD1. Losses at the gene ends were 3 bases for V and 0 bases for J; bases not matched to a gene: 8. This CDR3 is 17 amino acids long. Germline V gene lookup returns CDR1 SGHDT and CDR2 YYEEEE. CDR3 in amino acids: CASSYKGAATNTGELFF. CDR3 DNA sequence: TGTGCCAGCAGCTACAAGGGGGCTGCAACGAACACCGGGGAGCTGTTTTTT. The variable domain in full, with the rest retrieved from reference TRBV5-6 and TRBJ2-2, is DAGVTQSPTHLIKTRGQQVTLRCSPKSGHDTVSWYQQALGQGPQFIFQYYEEEERQRGNFPDRFSGHQFPNYSSELNVNALLLGDSALYLCASSYKGAATNTGELFFGEGSRLTVL.